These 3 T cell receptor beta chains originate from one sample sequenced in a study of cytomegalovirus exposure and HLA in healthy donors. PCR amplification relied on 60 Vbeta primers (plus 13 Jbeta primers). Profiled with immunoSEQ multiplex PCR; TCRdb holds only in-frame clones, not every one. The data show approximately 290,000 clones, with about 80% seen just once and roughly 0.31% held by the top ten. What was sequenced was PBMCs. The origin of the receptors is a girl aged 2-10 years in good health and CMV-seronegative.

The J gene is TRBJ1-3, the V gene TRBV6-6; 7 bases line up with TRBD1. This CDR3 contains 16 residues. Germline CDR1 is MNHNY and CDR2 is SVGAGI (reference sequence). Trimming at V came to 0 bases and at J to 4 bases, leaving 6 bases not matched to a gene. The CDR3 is CASSYSSGQRGNTIYF. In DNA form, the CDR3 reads TGTGCCAGCAGTTACTCCTCGGGACAGCGGGGAAACACCATATATTTT.

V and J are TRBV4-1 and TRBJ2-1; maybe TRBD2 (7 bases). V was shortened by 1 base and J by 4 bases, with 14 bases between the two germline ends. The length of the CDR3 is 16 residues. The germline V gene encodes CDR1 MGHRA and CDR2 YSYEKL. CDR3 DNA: TGCGCCAGCAGCCAAGGAGGAGGGGGGGCTTACAATGAGCAGTTCTTC. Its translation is CASSQGGGGAYNEQFF.

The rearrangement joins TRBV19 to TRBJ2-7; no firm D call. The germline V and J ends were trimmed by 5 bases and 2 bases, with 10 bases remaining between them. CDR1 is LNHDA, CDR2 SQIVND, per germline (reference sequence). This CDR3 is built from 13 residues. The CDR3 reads CASSLSAAYEQYF. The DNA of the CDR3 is TGTGCCAGTAGTCTCTCTGCGGCCTACGAGCAGTACTTC.